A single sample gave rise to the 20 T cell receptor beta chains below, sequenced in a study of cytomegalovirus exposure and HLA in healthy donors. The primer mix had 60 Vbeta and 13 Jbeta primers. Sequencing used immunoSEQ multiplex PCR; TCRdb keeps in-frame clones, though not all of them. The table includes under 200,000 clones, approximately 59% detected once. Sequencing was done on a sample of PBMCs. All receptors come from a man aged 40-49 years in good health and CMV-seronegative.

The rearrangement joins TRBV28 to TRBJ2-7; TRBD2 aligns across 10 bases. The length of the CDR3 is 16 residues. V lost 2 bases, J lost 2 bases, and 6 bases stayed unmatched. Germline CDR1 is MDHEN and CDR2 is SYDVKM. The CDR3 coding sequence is TGTGCCAGCAGTTTACGGGCTAGCGGGGGAACCTACGAGCAGTACTTC. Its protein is CASSLRASGGTYEQYF.

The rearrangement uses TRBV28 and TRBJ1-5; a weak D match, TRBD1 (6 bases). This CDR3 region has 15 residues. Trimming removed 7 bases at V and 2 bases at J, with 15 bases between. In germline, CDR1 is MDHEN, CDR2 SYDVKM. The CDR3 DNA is TGTGCCAGCAAACTCAGGGGCCAGGGCAATCAGCCCCAGCATTTT. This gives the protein CASKLRGQGNQPQHF.

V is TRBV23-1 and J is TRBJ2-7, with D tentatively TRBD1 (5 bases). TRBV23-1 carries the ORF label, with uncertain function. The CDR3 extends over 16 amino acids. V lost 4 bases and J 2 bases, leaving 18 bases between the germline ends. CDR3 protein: CASSPSQMTAPYEQYF. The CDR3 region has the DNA TGCGCCAGCAGTCCCTCCCAGATGACAGCCCCCTACGAGCAGTACTTC.

This CDR3 is CASSQRQGVFEQYF. The CDR3 DNA follows: TGCGCCAGCAGCCAACGACAGGGGGTTTTCGAGCAGTACTTC. This sequence joins TRBV4-1 and TRBJ2-7, with 9 bases matching TRBD1. The V and J ends lost 2 bases and 6 bases, in that order; junction bases with no gene match: 5. The CDR3 consists of 14 residues. Germline values: CDR1 MGHRA, CDR2 YSYEKL.

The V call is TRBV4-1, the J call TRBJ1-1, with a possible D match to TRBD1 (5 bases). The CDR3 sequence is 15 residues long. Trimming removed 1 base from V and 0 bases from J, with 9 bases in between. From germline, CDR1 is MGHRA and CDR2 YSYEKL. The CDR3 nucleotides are TGCGCCAGCAGCCAAGGACAGACATTGAACACTGAAGCTTTCTTT. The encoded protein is CASSQGQTLNTEAFF.

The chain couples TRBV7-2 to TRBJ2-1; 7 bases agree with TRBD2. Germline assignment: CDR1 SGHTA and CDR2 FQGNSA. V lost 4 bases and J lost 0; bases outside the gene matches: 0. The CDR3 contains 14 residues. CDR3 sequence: CASSWEGSYNEQFF. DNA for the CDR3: TGTGCCAGCAGCTGGGAGGGCTCCTACAATGAGCAGTTCTTC.

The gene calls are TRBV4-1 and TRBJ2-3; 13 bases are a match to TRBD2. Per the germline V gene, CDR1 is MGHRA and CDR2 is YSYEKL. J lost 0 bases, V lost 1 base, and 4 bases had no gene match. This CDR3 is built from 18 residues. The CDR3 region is CASSQGGTSGTSTDTQYF. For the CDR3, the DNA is TGCGCCAGCAGCCAAGGGGGGACTAGCGGGACTAGCACAGATACGCAGTATTTT.

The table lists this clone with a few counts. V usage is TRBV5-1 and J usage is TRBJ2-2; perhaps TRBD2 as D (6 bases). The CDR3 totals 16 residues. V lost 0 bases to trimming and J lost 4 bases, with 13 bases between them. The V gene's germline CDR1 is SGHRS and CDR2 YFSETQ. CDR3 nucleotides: TGCGCCAGCAGCTTGGAATTTGGGGGGAGCACCGGGGAGCTGTTTTTT. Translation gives CASSLEFGGSTGELFF.

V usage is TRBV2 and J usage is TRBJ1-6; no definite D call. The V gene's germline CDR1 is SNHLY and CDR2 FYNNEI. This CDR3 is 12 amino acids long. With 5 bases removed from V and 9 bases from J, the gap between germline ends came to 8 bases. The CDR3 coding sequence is TGTGCCAGCAGTTCGTGGGCTTCACCCCTCCACTTT. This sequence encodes CASSSWASPLHF.

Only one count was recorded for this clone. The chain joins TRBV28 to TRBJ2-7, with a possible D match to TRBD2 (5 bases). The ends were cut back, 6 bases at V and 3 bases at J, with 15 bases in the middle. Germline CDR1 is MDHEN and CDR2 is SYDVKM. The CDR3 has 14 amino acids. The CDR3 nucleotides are TGTGCCAGCAGGAGGGAGACGCCTGTCTACGAGCAGTACTTC. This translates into CASRRETPVYEQYF.

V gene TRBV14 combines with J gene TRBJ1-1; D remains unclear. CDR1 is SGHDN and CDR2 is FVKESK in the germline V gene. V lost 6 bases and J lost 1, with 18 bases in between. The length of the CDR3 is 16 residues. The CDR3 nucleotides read TGTGCCAGCAGACCTTGGTTGGGCACAGAGAACACTGAAGCTTTCTTT. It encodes CASRPWLGTENTEAFF.

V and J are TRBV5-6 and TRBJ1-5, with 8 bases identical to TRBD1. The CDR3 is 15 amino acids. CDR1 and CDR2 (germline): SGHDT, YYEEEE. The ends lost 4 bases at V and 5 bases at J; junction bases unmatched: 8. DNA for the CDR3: TGTGCCAGCAGCCGGCAGACAGGGGCCGATCAGCCCCAGCATTTT. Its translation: CASSRQTGADQPQHF.

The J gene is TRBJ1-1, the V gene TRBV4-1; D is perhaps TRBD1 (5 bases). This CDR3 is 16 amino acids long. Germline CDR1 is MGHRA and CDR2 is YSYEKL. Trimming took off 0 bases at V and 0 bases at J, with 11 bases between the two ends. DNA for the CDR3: TGCGCCAGCAGCCAAGAACAGGCCAGGGTGAACACTGAAGCTTTCTTT. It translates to CASSQEQARVNTEAFF.

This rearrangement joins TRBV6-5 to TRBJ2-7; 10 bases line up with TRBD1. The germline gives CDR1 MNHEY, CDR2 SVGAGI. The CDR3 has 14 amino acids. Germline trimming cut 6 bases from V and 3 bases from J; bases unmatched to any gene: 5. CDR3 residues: CASRVGQGGYEQYF. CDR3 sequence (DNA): TGTGCCAGCAGAGTCGGACAGGGGGGCTACGAGCAGTACTTC.

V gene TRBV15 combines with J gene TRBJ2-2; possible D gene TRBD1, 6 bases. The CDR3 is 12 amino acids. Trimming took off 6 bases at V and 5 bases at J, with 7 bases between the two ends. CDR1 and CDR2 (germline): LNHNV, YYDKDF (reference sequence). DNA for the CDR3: TGTGCCACCAGAAGGGGGACCGGGGAGCTGTTTTTT. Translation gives CATRRGTGELFF.

This CDR3 is CASSFGGGLFSTDTQYF. The CDR3, as DNA: TGTGCCAGCAGCTTCGGGGGGGGGCTGTTTAGCACAGATACGCAGTATTTT. The V call is TRBV5-4, the J call TRBJ2-3, with 8 bases matching TRBD2. In germline, CDR1 is SGHNT, CDR2 YYREEE (reference sequence). J lost 0 bases, V lost 2 bases, and 8 bases had no gene match. This CDR3 spans 17 amino acids.

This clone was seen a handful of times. DNA of the CDR3: TGTGCCAGTAGTATCGGGTACCGACAGGGGCGCAATCAGCCCCAGCATTTT. This codes for CASSIGYRQGRNQPQHF. The chain employs TRBV19 and TRBJ1-5; the match to TRBD1 covers 8 bases. Unmatched junction bases numbered 9, after V lost 3 bases and J lost 2 bases. Germline V lookup: CDR1 LNHDA, CDR2 SQIVND (reference sequence). The CDR3 is 17 amino acids.

The CDR3 DNA reads TGCGCCAGCAGCCAAGATCGCGGACTAGAAAATGCAGATACGCAGTATTTT. This codes for CASSQDRGLENADTQYF. J is TRBJ2-3 and V is TRBV4-3; 7 nucleotides agree with TRBD2. After removal of 0 bases from V and 4 bases from J, the junction contained 10 bases not matched to a gene. The CDR3 is 17 amino acids. Germline CDR1 and CDR2: LGHNA and YSLEER.

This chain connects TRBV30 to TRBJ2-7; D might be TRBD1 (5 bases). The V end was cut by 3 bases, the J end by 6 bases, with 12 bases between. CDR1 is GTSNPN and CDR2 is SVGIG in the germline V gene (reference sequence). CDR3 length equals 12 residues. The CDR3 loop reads CAWRSSQGEQYF. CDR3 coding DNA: TGTGCCTGGAGATCTAGTCAGGGCGAGCAGTACTTC.

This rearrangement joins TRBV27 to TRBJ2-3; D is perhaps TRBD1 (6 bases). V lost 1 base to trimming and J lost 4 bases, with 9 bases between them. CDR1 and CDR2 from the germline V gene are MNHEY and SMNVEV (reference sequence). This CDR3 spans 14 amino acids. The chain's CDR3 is CASSLWAGADTQYF. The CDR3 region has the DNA TGTGCCAGCAGTTTATGGGCAGGGGCAGATACGCAGTATTTT.